The 8 T cell receptor beta chains below come from one sample, sequenced in a study of T cell responses to AZD1222 COVID-19 vaccine. Measured with immunoSEQ multiplex PCR; TCRdb has only the in-frame clones, and not every one. The table includes about 140,000 clones, 80% to 95% detected once. The source was peripheral blood, collected on day 0 of AZD1222 vaccination. The source is an adult in good health.

This chain joins TRBV10-1 and TRBJ2-5; tentatively, D is TRBD1 (6 bases). The CDR3 contains 16 residues. V lost 2 bases and J lost 5, with 18 bases in between. The germline V gene has CDR1 WNHNN and CDR2 SYGVQD (reference sequence). CDR3: CASSEGASVGGETQYF. Written as DNA, the CDR3 is TGCGCCAGCAGTGAGGGGGCTTCGGTTGGGGGCGAGACCCAGTACTTC.

This clone occurred once. V is TRBV7-2 and J is TRBJ2-1, with 10 positions matching TRBD2. This CDR3 is 13 amino acids long. The V and J ends lost 5 bases and 10 bases, in that order; junction bases with no gene match: 5. Germline V gene sequence: CDR1 SGHTA, CDR2 FQGNSA. As DNA, the CDR3 is TGTGCCAGCAGCACCCGGACTAGCGGAGAGCAGTTCTTC. This translates into CASSTRTSGEQFF.

This clone was found once. The chain joins TRBV5-1 to TRBJ1-6; 8 positions agree with TRBD1. In germline, CDR1 is SGHRS, CDR2 YFSETQ. J gave up 7 bases and V 4 bases, and 7 bases lay outside the gene matches. The CDR3 spans 15 residues. The CDR3 reads CASSGTGDSNSPLHF. In DNA, the CDR3 is TGCGCCAGCAGCGGGACAGGAGACTCGAATTCACCCCTCCACTTT.

The genes are TRBV4-1 and TRBJ2-7, with a possible D match to TRBD1 (6 bases). With 1 base removed from V and 0 bases from J, the gap between germline ends came to 13 bases. This CDR3 is built from 16 residues. Germline CDR1 is MGHRA and CDR2 is YSYEKL. The CDR3 protein is CASSQGRTGSSYEQYF. The CDR3 DNA reads as TGCGCCAGCAGCCAAGGTCGAACAGGGAGCTCCTACGAGCAGTACTTC.

V gene TRBV19 combines with J gene TRBJ2-2; 14 bases line up with TRBD2. V shed 10 bases, J shed 6 bases, and the junction held 10 bases outside the gene matches. Germline-derived CDR1 and CDR2 are LNHDA and SQIVND (reference sequence). CDR3 length equals 16 residues. This CDR3 reads CAIKGRGLAGAGELFF. DNA of the CDR3: TGTGCCATCAAGGGAAGGGGACTAGCGGGAGCCGGGGAGCTGTTTTTT.

The genes are TRBV5-1 and TRBJ1-6; D remains unclear. V gave up 0 bases and J gave up 11 bases, with 12 bases separating them. The CDR3 spans 14 residues. CDR1 and CDR2 (germline): SGHRS, YFSETQ. The CDR3 protein is CASSLDLNGTPLHF. For the CDR3, the DNA is TGCGCCAGCAGCTTGGACCTTAACGGGACACCCCTCCACTTT.

In DNA form, the CDR3 reads TGTGCCAGCAGCTGGGACAGCGGAGGAAACACCATATATTTT. Translating it yields CASSWDSGGNTIYF. V usage is TRBV6-5 and J usage is TRBJ1-3; 7 positions agree with TRBD1. Trimming at V came to 6 bases and at J to 4 bases, leaving 6 bases not matched to a gene. This CDR3 has 14 amino acids. Germline CDR1 reads MNHEY; CDR2 reads SVGAGI.

The chain uses TRBV2 and TRBJ2-7; D possibly matches TRBD1 or TRBD2 (5 bases each). The germline gives CDR1 SNHLY, CDR2 FYNNEI. The length of the CDR3 is 16 residues. The ends were cut back, 2 bases at V and 2 bases at J, with 16 bases in the middle. CDR3 in DNA: TGTGCCAGCAGTGAAATTGAGGGACGGAACCCCTACGAGCAGTACTTC. Translated, it gives CASSEIEGRNPYEQYF.